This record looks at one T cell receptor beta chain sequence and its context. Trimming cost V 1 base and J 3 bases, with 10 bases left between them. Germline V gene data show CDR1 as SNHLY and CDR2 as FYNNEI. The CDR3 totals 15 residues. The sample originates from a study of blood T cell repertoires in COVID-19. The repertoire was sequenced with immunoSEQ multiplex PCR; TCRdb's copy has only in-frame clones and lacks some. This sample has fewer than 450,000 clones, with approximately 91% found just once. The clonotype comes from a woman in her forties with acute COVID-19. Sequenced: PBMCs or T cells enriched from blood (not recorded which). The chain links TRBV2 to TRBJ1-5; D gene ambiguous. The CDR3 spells CASSEEMLDNQPQHF. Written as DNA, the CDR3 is TGTGCCAGCAGTGAAGAGATGTTAGACAATCAGCCCCAGCATTTT.